The rows below give T cell receptor beta chains drawn from one sample of a study of regulatory T cells in long-lasting Graves disease. TCRdb redid the calling of the multiplex PCR reads with MiXCR, one entry per CDR3 protein. This sample carries about 450,000 distinct CDR3 sequences, around 20% of them seen once, and the ten largest clones take approximately 26%. Here the sequenced sample was peripheral blood mononuclear cells (PBMCs), taken when the disease was refractory, from a patient treated with antithyroid drugs. The receptors originated from a female donor with Graves disease. Each CDR3 is given with its conserved first and last residue. D genes are given only for firm matches. The size field is filled for only some rows; it gives once, few, many or a size class.

V gene	J gene	clone size	D gene	CDR3 protein	CDR3 DNA
TRBV2	TRBJ2-2	many	-	CASSSGQIGELFF	TGTGCCAGCAGTTCGGGACAAATCGGGGAGCTGTTTTTT
TRBV20-1	TRBJ1-5	-	TRBD1	CSASKGTASNQPQHF	TGCAGTGCTAGCAAAGGGACAGCTAGCAATCAGCCCCAGCATTTT
TRBV10-3	TRBJ1-5	few	-	CAISVDSTNQPQHF	TGTGCCATCAGTGTAGACAGTACCAATCAGCCCCAGCATTTT
TRBV29-1	TRBJ2-7	-	-	CSVGGARRRGIYEQYF	TGCAGCGTTGGGGGCGCCAGACGGAGGGGGATCTACGAGCAGTACTTC
TRBV5-6	TRBJ1-1	few	-	CASSYPSYTEAFF	TGTGCCAGCAGCTACCCTTCCTACACTGAAGCTTTCTTT
TRBV28	TRBJ2-1	-	TRBD2	CASSITSGEQFF	TGTGCCAGCAGTATTACTAGCGGTGAGCAGTTCTTC
TRBV30	TRBJ2-2	-	-	CAWTVESGELFF	TGTGCCTGGACCGTAGAATCTGGGGAGCTGTTTTTT
TRBV19	TRBJ2-7	-	TRBD2	CASSVRTSGPYEQYF	TGTGCCAGTAGCGTTCGGACTAGTGGTCCCTACGAGCAGTACTTC
TRBV15	TRBJ2-7	-	TRBD1	CATSRETGNSYEQYF	TGTGCCACCAGCAGGGAGACAGGGAACTCCTACGAGCAGTACTTC
TRBV6-5	TRBJ1-5	-	TRBD1	CASSSAPDRFNNQPQHF	TGTGCCAGCAGTTCCGCTCCGGACAGGTTCAACAATCAGCCCCAGCATTTT
TRBV29-1	TRBJ2-7	few	-	CSVRERSSYEQYF	TGCAGCGTGAGGGAAAGGTCCTCCTACGAGCAGTACTTC
TRBV7-6	TRBJ2-5	-	-	CASSSPGGGGTQYF	TGTGCCAGCAGCTCCCCCGGGGGAGGGGGGACCCAGTACTTC
TRBV7-2	TRBJ2-2	-	-	CVSRRGTGELFF	TGTGTCAGCAGAAGGGGTACCGGGGAGCTGTTTTTT
TRBV14	TRBJ2-7	-	-	CASSQAVTYEQYF	TGTGCCAGCAGCCAAGCAGTAACCTACGAGCAGTACTTC
TRBV2	TRBJ2-1	-	-	CASSEGSAYNEQFF	TGTGCCAGCAGTGAAGGTAGCGCCTACAATGAGCAGTTCTTC
TRBV20-1	TRBJ1-2	many	TRBD1	CSARDDRGYGYTF	TGCAGTGCTAGAGACGACAGGGGCTATGGCTACACCTTC
TRBV7-8	TRBJ2-7	few	TRBD2	CASSARFSGRAYEQYF	TGTGCCAGCAGCGCCCGCTTCAGCGGGAGGGCCTACGAGCAGTACTTC
TRBV7-9	TRBJ2-3	-	-	CASSLRGRESTDTQYF	TGTGCCAGCAGCTTAAGGGGCAGGGAAAGCACAGATACGCAGTATTTT
TRBV20-1	TRBJ2-5	-	TRBD2	CSARSSALSGSTETQYF	TGCAGTGCTAGATCCTCCGCCTTGAGCGGGAGTACAGAGACCCAGTACTTC
TRBV7-2	TRBJ1-1	many	-	CASSAKRSGSEAFF	TGTGCCAGCAGCGCGAAAAGAAGCGGGAGTGAAGCTTTCTTT
TRBV14	TRBJ1-1	few	-	CASSQGVQEVWTEAFF	TGTGCCAGCAGCCAAGGGGTTCAGGAGGTTTGGACTGAAGCTTTCTTT
TRBV7-2	TRBJ2-1	-	TRBD2	CASSLARRGSFDEQFF	TGTGCCAGCAGCTTAGCGCGGCGCGGGAGCTTCGATGAGCAGTTCTTC
TRBV20-1	TRBJ1-2	many	TRBD1	CSAQQGGWDYGYTF	TGCAGTGCGCAGCAGGGGGGGTGGGACTATGGCTACACCTTC
TRBV29-1	TRBJ2-7	-	-	CSVVGNYEQYF	TGCAGCGTTGTCGGGAACTACGAGCAGTACTTC
TRBV6-1	TRBJ2-7	many	-	CASSQRPSGEQYF	TGTGCCAGCAGCCAACGTCCGAGCGGCGAGCAGTACTTC
TRBV12-3/TRBV12-4	TRBJ2-7	-	TRBD2	CASSPPTSGSYEQYF	TGTGCCAGCAGCCCCCCGACTAGCGGGAGCTACGAGCAGTACTTC
TRBV28	TRBJ2-5	many	-	CASSPLGPLKTQYF	TGTGCCAGCAGCCCATTGGGCCCCTTGAAGACCCAGTACTTC
TRBV6-1	TRBJ2-4	-	-	CASDGRQIAKNIQYF	TGTGCCAGCGACGGTCGACAGATAGCCAAAAACATTCAGTACTTC
TRBV12-5	TRBJ2-5	-	-	CASGLGPKETQYF	TGTGCTAGTGGTTTAGGGCCGAAGGAGACCCAGTACTTC
TRBV11-2	TRBJ2-2	many	TRBD2	CASRWGLAGGRTGELFF	TGTGCCAGCAGATGGGGACTAGCGGGAGGACGGACCGGGGAGCTGTTTTTT
TRBV12-3/TRBV12-4	TRBJ1-4	few	TRBD1	CASSFSGTDNEKLFF	TGTGCCAGCAGTTTCTCCGGGACAGATAATGAAAAACTGTTTTTT
TRBV7-2	TRBJ1-2	few	TRBD1	CASSVDRGFGYTF	TGTGCCAGCAGCGTCGACAGGGGGTTCGGCTACACCTTC
TRBV28	TRBJ1-2	few	-	CASSLGGAYYGYTF	TGTGCCAGCAGTTTAGGGGGCGCCTACTATGGCTACACCTTC
TRBV10-3	TRBJ2-5	few	TRBD2	CAISEREAETQYF	TGTGCCATCAGTGAGCGGGAGGCCGAGACCCAGTACTTC
TRBV5-1	TRBJ2-7	-	-	CASLRETKYEQYF	TGCGCCAGCCTCAGGGAGACGAAGTACGAGCAGTACTTC
TRBV20-1	TRBJ1-2	few	TRBD1	CSATGGNGYTF	TGCAGTGCTACAGGGGGCAATGGCTACACCTTC
TRBV11-2	TRBJ2-1	many	TRBD2	CASSLTLLAGGGNEQFF	TGTGCCAGCAGCTTAACTCTTCTAGCGGGAGGGGGAAATGAGCAGTTCTTC
TRBV3-1	TRBJ2-5	many	TRBD2	CASSQAASGKETQYF	TGTGCCAGCAGCCAAGCGGCTAGCGGCAAAGAGACCCAGTACTTC
TRBV7-2	TRBJ2-3	-	-	CASSPKRDTQYF	TGTGCCAGCAGCCCTAAGAGGGATACGCAGTATTTT
TRBV29-1	TRBJ1-3	-	TRBD1	CSATPSTGSGNTIYF	TGCAGCGCGACCCCATCGACAGGGTCTGGAAACACCATATATTTT
TRBV6-1	TRBJ2-7	many	-	CASSTGDPSEQYF	TGTGCCAGCTCGACGGGAGACCCTTCGGAGCAGTACTTC
TRBV28	TRBJ1-4	many	-	CASHQTQGLREKLFF	TGTGCCAGCCATCAAACTCAGGGCCTGCGTGAAAAACTGTTTTTT
TRBV6-2/TRBV6-3	TRBJ1-2	-	-	CASSYRLRDGYTF	TGTGCCAGCAGTTACAGACTGCGAGATGGCTACACCTTC
TRBV6-1	TRBJ1-1	-	-	CASSLRGGPAFF	TGTGCCAGCAGCCTCCGGGGGGGTCCAGCTTTCTTT
TRBV6-1	TRBJ2-7	many	-	CASKTGSYEQYF	TGTGCCTCTAAGACAGGCTCCTACGAGCAGTACTTC
TRBV28	TRBJ1-2	many	-	CASSIVGGRGYTF	TGTGCCAGCAGTATAGTAGGGGGGCGCGGCTACACCTTC
TRBV10-3	TRBJ2-7	many	TRBD1	CAIRQGASYEQYF	TGTGCCATACGACAGGGGGCGAGCTACGAGCAGTACTTC
TRBV7-2	TRBJ2-5	many	-	CASSQAETQYF	TGTGCCAGCAGCCAAGCAGAGACCCAGTACTTC
TRBV6-1	TRBJ2-3	-	-	CAISRGEDSTDTQYF	TGTGCCATCAGTAGAGGGGAAGATTCCACAGATACGCAGTATTTT
TRBV7-2	TRBJ2-3	-	-	CASRPGWGAAAYTQYF	TGTGCCAGCAGACCTGGTTGGGGCGCCGCCGCGTATACGCAGTATTTT
TRBV7-2	TRBJ2-2	few	-	CASSLGLGAGELFF	TGTGCCAGCAGCTTAGGGTTGGGGGCTGGGGAGCTGTTTTTT